The clone carrying this TCR beta chain was detected many times. This record belongs to a study of Graves' ophthalmopathy and Graves' hyperthyroidism. The germline V gene has CDR1 MNHEY and CDR2 SVGAGI. V lost 5 bases and J lost 2; bases outside the gene matches: 8. This CDR3 has 16 residues. Stable hyperthyroidism was defined by absence of ophthalmopathy within 18 months of follow-up. The authors amplified TCR beta CDR3 regions from RNA transcripts. HTBI primers served in a first-round RT-PCR, which a second-round multiplex PCR followed. Via MiXCR, TCRdb re-called the multiplex PCR reads, giving one row per CDR3 protein. The sample lists about 420,000 distinct CDR3 sequences; roughly 21% were seen once.

The chain carries TRBV6-5 and TRBJ2-7, with TRBD1 identical over 11 bases. Material: peripheral blood. This clonotype originated in a woman younger than 30 with stable Graves' hyperthyroidism. The CDR3 sequence is CASSRGDRGIPYEQYF. DNA for the CDR3: TGTGCCAGCAGTCGTGGGGACAGGGGGATACCCTACGAGCAGTACTTC.